The clone carrying this T cell receptor (beta chain) has a single count. The target antigen is unknown. The data stem from a study of cytomegalovirus exposure and HLA in healthy donors. All the people who gave samples were healthy bone marrow donors. Study-wide findings and caveats: Reportedly, TCR beta sequences accurately predicted HLA-A and HLA-B alleles in most subjects. Overall, some 160 TCR beta chains were annotated as cytomegalovirus-associated. It was assumed in the presence/absence analyses that sequencing depth was roughly uniform across donors.

PCR employed 60 Vbeta and 13 Jbeta primers. Generated by immunoSEQ multiplex PCR, the TCRdb table keeps only in-frame clones and is missing some. The table lists about 100,000 clones, around 77% of them singletons. The specimen was PBMCs. This TCR came from a man in his fifties or sixties in good health and CMV-seropositive.

This chain's CDR3 is CASSVTGRNGRFTDTQYF. The CDR3 nucleotides are TGTGCCAGTAGTGTGACAGGGAGGAACGGTCGTTTTACAGATACGCAGTATTTT. The V gene is TRBV19, the J gene TRBJ2-3; a possible D gene is TRBD1 (7 bases). Germline CDR1 LNHDA, CDR2 SQIVND (reference sequence). With 5 bases removed from V and 3 bases from J, the gap between germline ends came to 24 bases. The CDR3 sequence is 18 residues long.